A selection of T cell receptor beta chains follows, all from one sample in a study of T cells after posttransplantation cyclophosphamide. Produced via immunoSEQ multiplex PCR; TCRdb's table is partial and in-frame only. Singletons are absent from the sample, which has about 25,000 clones. Sequenced material: PBMCs. These receptors were obtained from a woman aged 45-65 years in good health, CMV-negative, and a related stem cell transplant donor. Both conserved end residues are part of each CDR3. A D gene is named only where the DNA matches it firmly. Clone size is given as once, few, many, or a class for an expanded clone.

clone_size: many; d_call: NA; j_call: TRBJ1-2; v_call: TRBV29-1; cdr3_nt: TGCAGCGTTGAAGATCTACGGGAAGGCTACACCTTC; cdr3_aa: CSVEDLREGYTF
clone_size: many; d_call: TRBD2; j_call: TRBJ2-7; v_call: TRBV28; cdr3_nt: TGTGCCAGCGCCCAGGGCGGGGCGGGAGGGGCCTACGAGCAGTACTTC; cdr3_aa: CASAQGGAGGAYEQYF
clone_size: many; d_call: NA; j_call: TRBJ1-2; v_call: TRBV6-1; cdr3_nt: TGTGCCAGCAGTGGGCAGCGGACTAACTATGGCTACACCTTC; cdr3_aa: CASSGQRTNYGYTF
clone_size: many; d_call: NA; j_call: TRBJ1-2; v_call: TRBV19; cdr3_nt: TGTGCCAGTAGTTTACCGCATCAGGATGGCTACACCTTC; cdr3_aa: CASSLPHQDGYTF
clone_size: many; d_call: NA; j_call: TRBJ1-1; v_call: TRBV21-1; cdr3_nt: TGTGCCAGCACCGTCCTCACAGTCAGGGAGAACACTGAAGCTTTCTTT; cdr3_aa: CASTVLTVRENTEAFF
clone_size: many; d_call: NA; j_call: TRBJ1-1; v_call: TRBV7-8; cdr3_nt: TGTGCCAGCAGCTCGACCCCCGGGGACACTGAAGCTTTCTTT; cdr3_aa: CASSSTPGDTEAFF
clone_size: many; d_call: TRBD2; j_call: TRBJ2-5; v_call: TRBV11-2; cdr3_nt: TGTGCCAGCAGCTTTTTAGCGGGGGGATTGGAGACCCAGTACTTC; cdr3_aa: CASSFLAGGLETQYF
clone_size: many; d_call: NA; j_call: TRBJ2-7; v_call: TRBV28; cdr3_nt: TGTGCCAGCAGTTTCGACAGCTACGAGCAGTACTTC; cdr3_aa: CASSFDSYEQYF
clone_size: many; d_call: NA; j_call: TRBJ1-1; v_call: TRBV27; cdr3_nt: TGTGCCACCCCCAAACGTGAACAGATCAACACTGAAGCTTTCTTT; cdr3_aa: CATPKREQINTEAFF
clone_size: many; d_call: NA; j_call: TRBJ2-5; v_call: TRBV10-3; cdr3_nt: TGTGCCATCAGGGACGCGGGGGAGACCCAGTACTTC; cdr3_aa: CAIRDAGETQYF
clone_size: many; d_call: TRBD1; j_call: TRBJ2-3; v_call: TRBV28; cdr3_nt: TGTGCCAGCAGTTTGGACAGGGGAGTCCCAGATACGCAGTATTTT; cdr3_aa: CASSLDRGVPDTQYF
clone_size: many; d_call: TRBD1; j_call: TRBJ1-3; v_call: TRBV27; cdr3_nt: TGTGCCAGCAGCTCAGGGACAGTTGCTGGAAACACCATATATTTT; cdr3_aa: CASSSGTVAGNTIYF
clone_size: many; d_call: NA; j_call: TRBJ2-5; v_call: TRBV7-2; cdr3_nt: TGTGCCAGCAGCCAACCGACAGGATTGGAGACCCAGTACTTC; cdr3_aa: CASSQPTGLETQYF
clone_size: many; d_call: TRBD1; j_call: TRBJ2-1; v_call: TRBV5-1; cdr3_nt: TGCGCCAGCAGCTTGACGGGACAGCCTTCCTACAATGAGCAGTTCTTC; cdr3_aa: CASSLTGQPSYNEQFF
clone_size: many; d_call: NA; j_call: TRBJ2-7; v_call: TRBV5-6; cdr3_nt: TGTGCCAGCAGCCGACCAGCCCCAGGGTTGTACGAGCAGTACTTC; cdr3_aa: CASSRPAPGLYEQYF
clone_size: many; d_call: NA; j_call: TRBJ1-1; v_call: TRBV2; cdr3_nt: TGTGCCAGCAGTGTGGCCAGGGCGAACACTGAAGCTTTCTTT; cdr3_aa: CASSVARANTEAFF
clone_size: many; d_call: NA; j_call: TRBJ1-2; v_call: TRBV28; cdr3_nt: TGTGCCAGCAGTTTTCCCCGACGGACATCGCAAGGCTACACCTTC; cdr3_aa: CASSFPRRTSQGYTF
clone_size: many; d_call: TRBD2; j_call: TRBJ2-1; v_call: TRBV19; cdr3_nt: TGTGCCAGTAGTATGGGTGTGCTAGCGGGATCCTACAATGAGCAGTTCTTC; cdr3_aa: CASSMGVLAGSYNEQFF
clone_size: many; d_call: NA; j_call: TRBJ1-2; v_call: TRBV6-7; cdr3_nt: TGTGCCAGCAGTTACCCCCCCCTCCGGGGCAGGGGCTATGGCTACACCTTC; cdr3_aa: CASSYPPLRGRGYGYTF
clone_size: many; d_call: TRBD2; j_call: TRBJ2-3; v_call: TRBV28; cdr3_nt: TGTGCCAGCAGTCGAGCGGGAGGGCGTGCAGATACGCAGTATTTT; cdr3_aa: CASSRAGGRADTQYF
clone_size: many; d_call: TRBD1; j_call: TRBJ2-2; v_call: TRBV2; cdr3_nt: TGTGCCAGCAGGGGACAGATGAACACCGGGGAGCTGTTTTTT; cdr3_aa: CASRGQMNTGELFF
clone_size: many; d_call: NA; j_call: TRBJ1-3; v_call: TRBV10-3; cdr3_nt: TGTGCCACCCTATCCTCTGGAAACACCATATATTTT; cdr3_aa: CATLSSGNTIYF